Included here is one TCR beta chain sequence, with context. The data originate from a study of blood T cell repertoires in COVID-19. The overall study: PBMCs, B-cell-depleted T cells, or T cells provided the cDNA or gDNA that made up the material.

Methods used by the authors: Reference gene primer amplification yielded estimated nucleated cell counts. Profiled with immunoSEQ multiplex PCR; TCRdb holds only in-frame clones, not every one. V and J calls and clone size are as listed in that table; D and trimming were resolved from the DNA. Of 150,000 or so clones in the sample, 84% are singletons; the top ten hold 44%. Germline-derived CDR1 and CDR2 are KGHDR and SFDVKD. The CDR3 consists of 14 residues. V shed 9 bases and J 7 bases; nucleotides not matched to a gene: 10. V usage is TRBV24-1 and J usage is TRBJ2-1; 8 bases line up with TRBD1. This TCR was sampled from a human donor in a cohort sampled during active COVID-19. Sequenced: peripheral blood. CDR3 in amino acids: CATQRDRGDNEQFF. The CDR3 DNA follows: TGTGCCACCCAAAGAGACAGGGGTGATAATGAGCAGTTCTTC.